Sequencing of this T cell receptor (beta chain) was carried out in a study of blood T cell repertoires in COVID-19. Across the study: Donors in the United States, Italy and Spain gave samples during acute or convalescent COVID-19.

Germline assignment: CDR1 SQVTM and CDR2 ANQGSEA. The CDR3 extends over 16 amino acids. Trimming removed 1 base at V and 2 bases at J, with 18 bases between. Original analysis: Nucleated cell counts were estimated from reference gene primer amplification. Some clones are missing from TCRdb's copy, which holds only in-frame ones; the method was immunoSEQ multiplex PCR. The D gene and trimming were derived from the DNA, and the V and J assignments and clone size from that table. Altogether more than 200,000 clones are present, about 80% being singletons, with the ten largest covering 8.9%. The specimen sequenced was peripheral blood. The sequence was obtained from an elderly man with acute or convalescent COVID-19. This chain links TRBV29-1 with TRBJ2-7, with D maybe TRBD1 (6 bases). The CDR3: CSVEGALQGVTYEQYF. CDR3 DNA sequence: TGCAGCGTTGAAGGGGCCCTACAGGGTGTAACCTACGAGCAGTACTTC.